This T cell receptor (beta chain) was identified during a study of shared clonotypes between healthy human individuals. Study information: The donor group consisted of two women and a few men, aged 18 to 49.

Germline V CDR1 and CDR2: MGHRA, YSYEKL. The CDR3 spans 14 residues. V was cut by 3 bases and J by 6 bases, with 13 bases left in between. Only in-frame clones appear in the TCRdb table, and some are missing; sequencing was by immunoSEQ multiplex PCR. The sample shows about 1 million clones, around 76% of them seen only once. Material for sequencing was memory CD4+ T cells sorted from blood. Subset of the sample: CD45RA-negative fraction. This receptor was identified in a man in his late teens or twenties in good health. This chain uses TRBV4-1 with TRBJ2-3; D unclear. The CDR3 coding sequence is TGCGCCAGCAGCCAGGGTTTTGAGTCTGATACGCAGTATTTT. Protein: CASSQGFESDTQYF.